The present T cell receptor beta chain was sequenced within a study of beta chain features in type 1 diabetes. Points from the study as a whole: Among all four CD4+ subsets, Type 1 diabetes patients had TCRB CDR3s that were moderately but significantly shorter.

In regard to this clone: Its antigen is currently unknown.

The V gene lost 4 bases and the J gene lost 5 bases, with 20 bases spanning the gap. The germline CDR1 and CDR2 sequences are SEHNR and FQNEAQ (reference sequence). The CDR3 extends over 16 amino acids. Every bit of the isolated RNA underwent reverse transcription, so sequencing read expressed TCRB transcripts. Profiled with immunoSEQ multiplex PCR; TCRdb holds only in-frame clones, not every one. The sample gives approximately 300,000 clones, approximately 10% of which show up once; roughly 0.014% is in the top ten. The TCR comes from a woman aged 25 to 39 in good health. The gene calls are TRBV7-9 and TRBJ2-5; possible D gene TRBD1, 7 bases. The sample consisted of naive CD4+ T cells from blood. DNA for the CDR3: TGTGCCAGCAGCTCCCGGACAGGAGGGGTAATGGAGACCCAGTACTTC. This sequence encodes CASSSRTGGVMETQYF.